This T cell receptor beta chain was retrieved from a study of blood T cells in healthy people across ages. A second PCR of roughly 7 to 11 cycles used a sample-barcoded 5' primer and a J-beta primer mix. One entry per CDR3 protein, called by TCRdb with MiXCR from the 5' RACE reads. The sample carries 1,500,000 or so distinct CDR3 sequences, less than 45% recorded once. Germline V gene data show CDR1 as DFQATT and CDR2 as SNEGSKA (reference sequence). Unmatched junction bases numbered 4, after V lost 6 bases and J lost 2 bases. The CDR3 spans 15 residues. The chain carries TRBV20-1 and TRBJ2-1; 13 positions agree with TRBD2. The clonotype originates from a woman aged 18-29 years in good health. The specimen was blood. CDR3 in amino acids: CSAAGTSGTYNEQFF. In DNA, the CDR3 is TGCAGTGCGGCCGGGACTAGCGGGACCTACAATGAGCAGTTCTTC.